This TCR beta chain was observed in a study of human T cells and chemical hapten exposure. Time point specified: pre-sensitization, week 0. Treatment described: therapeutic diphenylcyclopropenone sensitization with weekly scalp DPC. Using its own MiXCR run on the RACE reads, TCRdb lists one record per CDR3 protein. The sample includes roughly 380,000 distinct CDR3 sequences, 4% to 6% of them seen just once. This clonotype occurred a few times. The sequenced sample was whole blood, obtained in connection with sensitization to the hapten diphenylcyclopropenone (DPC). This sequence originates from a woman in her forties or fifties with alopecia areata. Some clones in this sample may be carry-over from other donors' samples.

The CDR3 region has the DNA TGCGCCAGCAGCTTGGAGGTCGGACGGATTAGGATGAACACTGAAGCTTTCTTT. It codes for CASSLEVGRIRMNTEAFF. The J gene is TRBJ1-1, the V gene TRBV5-1, with no clear D. Germline CDR1 SGHRS, CDR2 YFSETQ. V lost 0 bases and J 0 bases, leaving 18 bases between the germline ends. There are 18 residues in the CDR3.